This TCR beta chain is drawn from a study of CD8+CD57+ T cells in acquired aplastic anemia. As for the study in general: Isolated CD4+ and CD8+ cells, once sorted, yielded DNA averaging 3.2 ug.

The use of genomic DNA as template underpinned the TCR beta VDJ and CDR3 profiling. Each CDR3 protein gets one entry after TCRdb re-called the reads with MiXCR. Of about half a million distinct CDR3 sequences in the sample, around 30% were seen once. With respect to this clonotype: Its specificity is unknown.

Patients included in sequencing had previously demonstrated CD8+CD57+ cell expansion by flow cytometry. At the time of blood sampling, patients had not yet received any therapy. V gave up 5 bases and J gave up 1 base, with 18 bases separating them. The CDR3 is 17 residues long. Germline loops: CDR1 SGHVS, CDR2 FQNEAQ. Findings and limits, study-wide: Simpson's diversity of CD8+ cells was not significantly different in patients compared with controls. Patients and controls shared 25 to 30 CD8+ CDR3 sequences.

Material: sorted CD4+, CD8+, or CD8+CD57+ T cells (not recorded which) from PBMCs. This sequence was found in a human donor with aplastic anemia. The chain carries TRBV7-8 and TRBJ1-5; D is possibly TRBD1 (5 bases). CDR3 sequence (DNA): TGTGCCAGCAGCCGGGGCCCGGCGCAGGGCAGCAATCAGCCCCAGCATTTT. It codes for CASSRGPAQGSNQPQHF.